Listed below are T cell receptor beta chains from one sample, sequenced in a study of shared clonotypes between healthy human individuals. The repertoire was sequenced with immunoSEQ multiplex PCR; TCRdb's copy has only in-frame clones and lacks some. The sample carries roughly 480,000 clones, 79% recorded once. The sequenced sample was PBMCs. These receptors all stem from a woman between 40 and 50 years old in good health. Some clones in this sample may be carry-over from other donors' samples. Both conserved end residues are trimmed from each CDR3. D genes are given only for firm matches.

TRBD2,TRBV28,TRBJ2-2,ATPRAGGAGELF
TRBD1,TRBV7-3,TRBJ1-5,ASSLICQGVGQPQH
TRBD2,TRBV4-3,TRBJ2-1,ASSTRGTSFNEQF
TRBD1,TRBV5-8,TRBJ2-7,ASSPGTGVYEQY
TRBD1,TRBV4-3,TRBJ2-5,ASSQDRGGKTQY
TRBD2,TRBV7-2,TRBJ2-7,ASSPLRTSGSYEQY
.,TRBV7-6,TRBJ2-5,ASSLRRETQY
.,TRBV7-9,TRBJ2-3,ASSLTRGRPDTQY
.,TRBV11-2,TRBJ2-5,ASSRPTPMSLETQY
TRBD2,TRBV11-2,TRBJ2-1,ASSLSGRQYNEQF
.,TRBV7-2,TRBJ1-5,ASSLNPGQLQPQH
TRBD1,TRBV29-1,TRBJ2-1,SVEPDRGQANNEQF
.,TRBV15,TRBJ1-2,ATSSHRNYGYT
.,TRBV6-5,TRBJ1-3,ASTKQGSGNTIY
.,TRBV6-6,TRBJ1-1,ASSLRLNTEAF
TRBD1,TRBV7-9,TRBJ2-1,ASSSAGGVRIYNEQF
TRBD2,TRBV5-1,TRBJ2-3,ASNSGSFTDTQY
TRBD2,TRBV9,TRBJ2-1,ASSPGLPNEQF
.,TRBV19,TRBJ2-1,ASSIGSYNEQF
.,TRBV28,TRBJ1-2,ASSHLGRGYT
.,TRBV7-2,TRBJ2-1,ASTFQQGSNEQF
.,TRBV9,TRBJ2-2,ASSVRPASGELF
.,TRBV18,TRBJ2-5,ASSPGQSQETQY
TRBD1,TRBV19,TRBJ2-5,ASSTRDRGHQETQY
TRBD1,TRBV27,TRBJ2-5,ASSAWAGGLQETQY
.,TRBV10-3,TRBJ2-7,AISDRGYEQY
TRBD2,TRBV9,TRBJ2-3,ASSVAGSGGPVDTQY
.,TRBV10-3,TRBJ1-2,AISGGNLDYGYT
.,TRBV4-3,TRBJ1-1,ASSLTDRRNTEAF
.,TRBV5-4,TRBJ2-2,ASSLGTNPNTGELF
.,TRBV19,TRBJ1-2,ASSIHGGGYT
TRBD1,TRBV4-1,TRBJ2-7,ASSRTEGDRYSNEQY
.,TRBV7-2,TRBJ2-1,ASSLVGGRASNEQF
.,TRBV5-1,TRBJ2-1,ASSFGGNNEQF
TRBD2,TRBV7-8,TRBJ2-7,ASSLAWGLAGGPSQY
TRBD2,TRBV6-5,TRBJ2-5,ASSKTSGRLETQY
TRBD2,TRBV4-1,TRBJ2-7,ASSQQTSGAPYEQY
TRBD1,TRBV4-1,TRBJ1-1,ASSLGQRYTTEAF
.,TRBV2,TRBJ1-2,ASSVEGNYGYT
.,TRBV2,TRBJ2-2,ATRYTGELF
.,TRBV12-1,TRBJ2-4,ASSFIVLATKGKNIQY
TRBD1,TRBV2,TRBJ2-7,ASREQGDEQY
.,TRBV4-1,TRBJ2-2,ASSQGLFEGELF
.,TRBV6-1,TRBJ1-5,ASSTDSNQPQH
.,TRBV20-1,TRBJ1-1,SVRNTEAF
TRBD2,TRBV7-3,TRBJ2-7,ASSLGLAGLSEQY
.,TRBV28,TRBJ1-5,ASSLLVGQPQH
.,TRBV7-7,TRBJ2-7,ASSLRGTYEQY
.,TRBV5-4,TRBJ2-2,ASRLTANTGELF
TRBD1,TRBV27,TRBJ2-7,ASSHRDRGRGEQY
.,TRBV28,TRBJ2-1,ASSFGGPQTNEQF
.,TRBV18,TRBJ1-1,ASSPTTGRGGTEAF
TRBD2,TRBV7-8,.,ASSLTSASYEQY
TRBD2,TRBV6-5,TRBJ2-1,ASSSTSGAYNEQF
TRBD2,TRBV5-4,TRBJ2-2,ASSLGGSRSAGELF
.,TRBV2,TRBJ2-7,ASSVRIGSYEQY
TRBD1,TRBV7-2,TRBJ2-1,ASSYIQGYNEQF
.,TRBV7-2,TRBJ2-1,ASSLVSGGGRNEQF